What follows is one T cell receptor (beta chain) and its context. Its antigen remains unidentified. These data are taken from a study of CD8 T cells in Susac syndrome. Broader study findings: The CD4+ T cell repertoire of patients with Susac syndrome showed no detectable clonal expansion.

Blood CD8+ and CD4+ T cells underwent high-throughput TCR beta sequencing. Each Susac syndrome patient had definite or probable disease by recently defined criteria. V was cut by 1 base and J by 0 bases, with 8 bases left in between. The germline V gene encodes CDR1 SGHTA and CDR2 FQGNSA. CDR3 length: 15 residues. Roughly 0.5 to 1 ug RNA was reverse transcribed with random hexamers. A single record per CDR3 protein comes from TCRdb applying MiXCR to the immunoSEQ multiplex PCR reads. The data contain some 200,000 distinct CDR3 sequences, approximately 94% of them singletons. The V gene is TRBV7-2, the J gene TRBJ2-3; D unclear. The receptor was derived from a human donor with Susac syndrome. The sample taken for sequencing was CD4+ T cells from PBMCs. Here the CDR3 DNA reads TGTGCCAGCAGCTTAGTGGAGACTAGCACAGATACGCAGTATTTT. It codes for CASSLVETSTDTQYF.